This TCR beta chain came from a study of early stage breast cancer tumors. Overall study: ER+/PR+/HER2- status applied to about 75% of the 16 invasive breast tumors.

Trimming cost V 4 bases and J 2 bases, with 19 bases left between them. The CDR3 is 16 residues long. Germline loops: CDR1 SGHNT, CDR2 YYREEE (reference sequence). TCRdb keeps only in-frame clones here, not all; method: immunoSEQ multiplex PCR. Among about 1,600 clones listed, 79% were seen once. The receptor's source is a person between 70 and 80 years old with breast cancer. The chain combines TRBV5-4 with TRBJ2-7; tentatively, D is TRBD2 (7 bases). The sample taken for sequencing was normal breast tissue next to the tumor. Here the CDR3 DNA reads TGTGCCAGCAGCCCCAGGGGCGGGGGACTGACCTACGAGCAGTACTTC. Protein sequence: CASSPRGGGLTYEQYF.